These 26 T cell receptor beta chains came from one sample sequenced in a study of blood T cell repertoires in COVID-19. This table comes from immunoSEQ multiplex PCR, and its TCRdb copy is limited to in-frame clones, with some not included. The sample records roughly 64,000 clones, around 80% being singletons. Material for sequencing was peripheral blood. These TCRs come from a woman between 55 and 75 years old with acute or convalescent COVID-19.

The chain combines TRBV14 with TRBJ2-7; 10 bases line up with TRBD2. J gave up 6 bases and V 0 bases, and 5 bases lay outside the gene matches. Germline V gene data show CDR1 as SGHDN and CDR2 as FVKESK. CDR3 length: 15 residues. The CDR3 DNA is TGTGCCAGCAGCCAAGATTTGCTAGCGGGGGCCGAGCAGTACTTC. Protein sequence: CASSQDLLAGAEQYF.

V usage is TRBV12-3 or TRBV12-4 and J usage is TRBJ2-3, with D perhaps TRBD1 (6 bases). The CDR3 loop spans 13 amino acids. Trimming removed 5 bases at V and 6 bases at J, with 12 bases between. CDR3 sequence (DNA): TGTGCCAGCAGTCAAACTAGGGGGGATACGCAGTATTTT. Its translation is CASSQTRGDTQYF.

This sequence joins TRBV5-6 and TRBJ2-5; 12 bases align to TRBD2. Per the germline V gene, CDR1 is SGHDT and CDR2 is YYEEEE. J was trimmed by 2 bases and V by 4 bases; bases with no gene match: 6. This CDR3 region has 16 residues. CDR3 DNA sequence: TGTGCCAGCAGCCTCGGACTAGCGGGGTTGCAAGAGACCCAGTACTTC. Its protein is CASSLGLAGLQETQYF.

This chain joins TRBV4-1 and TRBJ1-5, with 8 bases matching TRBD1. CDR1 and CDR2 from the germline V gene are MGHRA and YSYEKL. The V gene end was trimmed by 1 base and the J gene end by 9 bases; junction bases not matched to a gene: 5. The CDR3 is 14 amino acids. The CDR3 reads CASSQAGGGWPQHF. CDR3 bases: TGCGCCAGCAGCCAAGCAGGGGGCGGATGGCCCCAGCATTTT.

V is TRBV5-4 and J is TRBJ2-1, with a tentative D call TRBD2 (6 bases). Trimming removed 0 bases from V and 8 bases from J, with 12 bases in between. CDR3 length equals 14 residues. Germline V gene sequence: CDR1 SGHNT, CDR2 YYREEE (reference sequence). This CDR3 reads CASSLARREDEQFF. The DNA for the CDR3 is TGTGCCAGCAGCTTGGCCCGGAGGGAAGATGAGCAGTTCTTC.

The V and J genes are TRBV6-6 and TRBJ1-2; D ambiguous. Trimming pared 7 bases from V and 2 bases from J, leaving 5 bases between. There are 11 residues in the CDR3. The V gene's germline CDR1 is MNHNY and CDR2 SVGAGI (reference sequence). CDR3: CASTRNYGYTF. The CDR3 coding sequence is TGTGCCAGCACGCGGAACTATGGCTACACCTTC.

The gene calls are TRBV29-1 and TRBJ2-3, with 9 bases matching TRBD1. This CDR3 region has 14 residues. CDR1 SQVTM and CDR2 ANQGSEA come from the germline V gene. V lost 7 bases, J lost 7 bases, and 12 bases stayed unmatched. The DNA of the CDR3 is TGCAGCGCCCGAAGGGGACAGGGTGAATATACGCAGTATTTT. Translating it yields CSARRGQGEYTQYF.

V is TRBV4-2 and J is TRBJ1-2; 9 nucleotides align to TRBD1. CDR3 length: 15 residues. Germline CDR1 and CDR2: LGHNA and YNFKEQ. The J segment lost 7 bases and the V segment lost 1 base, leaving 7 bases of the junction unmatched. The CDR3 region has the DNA TGTGCCAGCAGCCAAGTTCCCGGGACAGGGACTGGCTACACCTTC. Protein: CASSQVPGTGTGYTF.

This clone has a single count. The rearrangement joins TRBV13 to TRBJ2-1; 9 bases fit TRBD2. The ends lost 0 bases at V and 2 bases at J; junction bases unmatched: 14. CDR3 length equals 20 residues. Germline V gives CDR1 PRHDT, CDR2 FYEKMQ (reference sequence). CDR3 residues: CASSLGGGGKRGATYNEQFF. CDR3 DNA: TGTGCCAGCAGCTTAGGGGGCGGGGGTAAGCGGGGGGCGACCTACAATGAGCAGTTCTTC.

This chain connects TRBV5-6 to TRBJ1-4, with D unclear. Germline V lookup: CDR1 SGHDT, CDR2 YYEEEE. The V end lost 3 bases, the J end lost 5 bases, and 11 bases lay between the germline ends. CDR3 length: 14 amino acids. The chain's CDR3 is CASSYYGENEKLFF. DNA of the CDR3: TGTGCCAGCAGCTACTACGGGGAGAATGAAAAACTGTTTTTT.

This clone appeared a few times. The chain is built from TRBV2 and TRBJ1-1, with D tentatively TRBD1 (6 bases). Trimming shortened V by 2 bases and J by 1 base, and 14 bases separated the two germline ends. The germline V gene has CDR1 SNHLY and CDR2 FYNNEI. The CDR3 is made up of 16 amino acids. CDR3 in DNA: TGTGCCAGCAGTGAATTCGGACGGGGGGCGAACACTGAAGCTTTCTTT. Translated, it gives CASSEFGRGANTEAFF.

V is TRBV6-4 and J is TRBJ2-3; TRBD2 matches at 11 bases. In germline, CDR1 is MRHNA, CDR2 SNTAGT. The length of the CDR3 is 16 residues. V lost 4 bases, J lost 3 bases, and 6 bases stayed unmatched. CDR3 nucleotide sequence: TGTGCCAGCAGTGTAACTAGCGGGGGAGCTACAGATACGCAGTATTTT. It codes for CASSVTSGGATDTQYF.

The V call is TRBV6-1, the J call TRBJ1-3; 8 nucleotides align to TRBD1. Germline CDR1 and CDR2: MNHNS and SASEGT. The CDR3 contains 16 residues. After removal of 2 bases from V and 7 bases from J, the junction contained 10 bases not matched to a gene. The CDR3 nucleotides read TGTGCCAGCAGTGAACTTTGGACAGGGTTAACGAACACCATATATTTT. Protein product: CASSELWTGLTNTIYF.

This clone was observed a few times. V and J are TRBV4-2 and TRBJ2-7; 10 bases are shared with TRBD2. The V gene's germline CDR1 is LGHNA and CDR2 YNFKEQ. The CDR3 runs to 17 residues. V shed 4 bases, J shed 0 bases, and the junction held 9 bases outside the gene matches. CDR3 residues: CASSPGPSSGGSYEQYF. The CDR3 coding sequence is TGTGCCAGCAGCCCAGGCCCCTCTAGCGGGGGCTCCTACGAGCAGTACTTC.

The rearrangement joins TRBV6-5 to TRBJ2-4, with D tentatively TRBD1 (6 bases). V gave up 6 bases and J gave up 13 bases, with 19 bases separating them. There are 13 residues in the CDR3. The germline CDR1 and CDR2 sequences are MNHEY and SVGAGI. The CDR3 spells CASRTASDRDQYF. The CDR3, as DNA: TGTGCCAGCAGAACAGCCTCGGACAGAGACCAGTACTTC.

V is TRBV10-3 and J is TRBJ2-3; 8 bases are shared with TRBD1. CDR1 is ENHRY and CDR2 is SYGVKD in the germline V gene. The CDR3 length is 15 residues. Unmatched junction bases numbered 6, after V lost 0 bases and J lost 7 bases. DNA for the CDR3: TGTGCCATCAGTGAGTCCGGACAGGGTAAAAATACGCAGTATTTT. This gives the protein CAISESGQGKNTQYF.

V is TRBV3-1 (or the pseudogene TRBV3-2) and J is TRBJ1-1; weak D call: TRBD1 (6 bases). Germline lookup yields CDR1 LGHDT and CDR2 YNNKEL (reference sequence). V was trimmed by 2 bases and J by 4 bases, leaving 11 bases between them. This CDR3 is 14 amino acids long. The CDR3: CASSQPTGSTEAFF. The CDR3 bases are TGTGCCAGCAGCCAACCGACAGGCTCCACTGAAGCTTTCTTT.

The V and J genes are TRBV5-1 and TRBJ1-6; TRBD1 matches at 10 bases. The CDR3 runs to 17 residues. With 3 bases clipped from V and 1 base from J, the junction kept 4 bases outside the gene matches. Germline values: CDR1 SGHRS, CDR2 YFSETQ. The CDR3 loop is CASSSDRGRSYNSPLHF. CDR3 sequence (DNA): TGCGCCAGCAGCTCCGACAGGGGGCGTTCCTATAATTCACCCCTCCACTTT.

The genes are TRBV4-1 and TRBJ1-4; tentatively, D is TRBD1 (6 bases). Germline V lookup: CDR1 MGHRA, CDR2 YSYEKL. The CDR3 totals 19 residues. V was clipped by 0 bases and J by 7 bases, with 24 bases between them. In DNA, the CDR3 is TGCGCCAGCAGCCAAGATTCATTCGGGGGGCACGGGGTCGGTGAAAAACTGTTTTTT. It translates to CASSQDSFGGHGVGEKLFF.

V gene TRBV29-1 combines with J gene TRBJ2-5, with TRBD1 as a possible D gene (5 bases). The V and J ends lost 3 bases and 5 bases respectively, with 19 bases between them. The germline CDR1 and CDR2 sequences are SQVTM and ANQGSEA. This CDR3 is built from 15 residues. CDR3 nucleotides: TGCAGCGTTGAGGGCAGCAGGGCTAATTACGAGACCCAGTACTTC. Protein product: CSVEGSRANYETQYF.

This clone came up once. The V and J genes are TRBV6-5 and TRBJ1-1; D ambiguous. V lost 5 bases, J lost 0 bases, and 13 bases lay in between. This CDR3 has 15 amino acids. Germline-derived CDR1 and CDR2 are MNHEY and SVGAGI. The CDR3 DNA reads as TGTGCCAGCAGTCCCTTACAGATCATGAACACTGAAGCTTTCTTT. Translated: CASSPLQIMNTEAFF.

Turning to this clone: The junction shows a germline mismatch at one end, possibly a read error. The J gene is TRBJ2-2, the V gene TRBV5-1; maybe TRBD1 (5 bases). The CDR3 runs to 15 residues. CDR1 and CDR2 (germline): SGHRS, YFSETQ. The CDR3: CASGFGATNTGELFF. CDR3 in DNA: TGCGCCAGCGGCTTTGGGGCCACGAACACCGGGGAGCTGTTTTTT.

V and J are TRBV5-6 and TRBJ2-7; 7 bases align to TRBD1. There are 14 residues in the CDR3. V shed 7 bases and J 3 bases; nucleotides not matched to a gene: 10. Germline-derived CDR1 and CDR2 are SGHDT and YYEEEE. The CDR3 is CASCQGQVIYEQYF. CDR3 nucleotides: TGTGCCAGCTGCCAAGGACAGGTTATCTACGAGCAGTACTTC. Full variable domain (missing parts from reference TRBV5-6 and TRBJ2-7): DAGVTQSPTHLIKTRGQQVTLRCSPKSGHDTVSWYQQALGQGPQFIFQYYEEEERQRGNFPDRFSGHQFPNYSSELNVNALLLGDSALYLCASCQGQVIYEQYFGPGTRLTVT.

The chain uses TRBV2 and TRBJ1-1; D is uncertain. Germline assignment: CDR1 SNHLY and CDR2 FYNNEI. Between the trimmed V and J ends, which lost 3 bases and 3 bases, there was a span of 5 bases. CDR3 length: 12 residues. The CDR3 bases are TGTGCCAGCAGTGATACGGACACTGAAGCTTTCTTT. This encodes CASSDTDTEAFF.

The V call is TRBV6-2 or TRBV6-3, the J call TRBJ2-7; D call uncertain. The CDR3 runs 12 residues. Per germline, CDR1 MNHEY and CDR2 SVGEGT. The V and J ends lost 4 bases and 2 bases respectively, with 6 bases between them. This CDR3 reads CASSFLTYEQYF. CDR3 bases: TGTGCCAGCAGTTTTCTAACCTACGAGCAGTACTTC.

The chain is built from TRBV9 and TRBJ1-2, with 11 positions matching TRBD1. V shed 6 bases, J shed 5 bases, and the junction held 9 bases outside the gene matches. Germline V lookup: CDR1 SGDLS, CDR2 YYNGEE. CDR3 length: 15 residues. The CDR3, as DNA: TGTGCCAGCATCTCCCGGGACAGGGGGGGGTATGGCTACACCTTC. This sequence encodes CASISRDRGGYGYTF. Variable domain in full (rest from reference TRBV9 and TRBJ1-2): DSGVTQTPKHLITATGQRVTLRCSPRSGDLSVYWYQQSLDQGLQFLIQYYNGEERAKGNILERFSAQQFPDLHSELNLSSLELGDSALYFCASISRDRGGYGYTFGSGTRLTVV.